This T cell receptor (beta chain) was sequenced during a study of CD8 T cells in ankylosing spondylitis. Library preparation for TCR beta used quantitative 5'-RACE with molecular barcodes. TCRdb used MiXCR to reprocess the 5' RACE reads, holding one entry per CDR3 protein. The table has about 140,000 distinct CDR3 sequences, approximately 9.2% seen once; the top ten hold 6% to 8%. Study-level points and caveats: From matched ankylosing spondylitis synovial fluid, disease-linked clones were reportedly recovered at significantly enriched levels. Certain motif variants had earlier been reported in reactive arthritis synovial fluid and blood.

The sample holds many counts of this clonotype. Its target is not known. The sample comprised synovial fluid, either unsorted or a sorted T cell fraction (not recorded which). The source is a male donor with ankylosing spondylitis.

CDR3 DNA sequence: TGTGCCAGCAGCTTAGTTGGTCCCACAGATACGCAGTATTTT. It encodes CASSLVGPTDTQYF. The chain links TRBV7-2 to TRBJ2-3, with D unclear. The CDR3 totals 14 residues. Germline CDR1 is SGHTA and CDR2 is FQGNSA. V was clipped by 1 base and J by 2 bases, with 7 bases between them.